This TCR beta chain was captured in a study of cytomegalovirus exposure and HLA in healthy donors. PCR employed 60 Vbeta and 13 Jbeta primers. Profiling relied on immunoSEQ multiplex PCR, and the TCRdb table lists in-frame clones only, not all of them. Of about 200,000 clones detected, 79% appear once; the ten largest clones hold 1.5%. Trimming left V 2 bases short and J 4 bases short, with 8 bases between. The CDR3 is 13 amino acids. Per the germline V gene, CDR1 is SSHAT and CDR2 is FNYEAQ (reference sequence). Details on this clone: The antigen is not known.

Findings and caveats of the study: In vitro data verified a few CMV-associated chains as specific for CMV antigens. Excluded: some indistinguishable V segments such as TRBV6-2 and TRBV6-3. Rates of TCR association differed by HLA locus in a later analysis, with DRB1 highest and HLA-C lowest.

Sampled while nominally healthy, donors likely had unrecorded immune exposures. The receptor was isolated from a girl between 10 and 17 years old in good health and CMV-seropositive. The rearrangement joins TRBV7-7 to TRBJ2-5; D remains unclear. Input material: PBMCs. The DNA of the CDR3 is TGTGCCAGCAGCTTATTCTTTTTAGAGACCCAGTACTTC. Its protein is CASSLFFLETQYF.